Listed below are T cell receptor beta chains from one sample, sequenced in a study of post-analysis software for immune sequencing data. TCRdb reanalysed the PCR reads using MiXCR and keeps one entry per CDR3 protein. The sample shows around 710,000 distinct CDR3 sequences, roughly 50% of them seen only once. Source material: blood. The source is a girl aged 10 to 17 with multiple sclerosis. The CDR3 runs from the conserved cysteine through the conserved F or W. Each record gives: V gene, J gene, clone size, CDR3 length, D gene, CDR3 protein, CDR3 DNA. D genes are given only for firm matches. Expanded clones are given a class, and other clones once, few, many or no size at all.

>TRBV4-1|TRBJ2-1|few|16|TRBD1
CASSHLGQGVYNEQFF
TGCGCCAGCAGCCACCTGGGACAGGGCGTCTACAATGAGCAGTTCTTC
>TRBV7-2|TRBJ2-7|NA|17|NA
CASSLGGRYGDSYEQYF
TGTGCCAGCAGCTTAGGCGGGCGGTATGGGGACTCCTACGAGCAGTACTTC
>TRBV27|TRBJ2-1|few|16|TRBD2
CASSLSLAGVRNEQFF
TGTGCCAGCAGTTTATCCCTAGCGGGAGTGCGGAATGAGCAGTTCTTC
>TRBV2|TRBJ2-5|once|15|NA
CASSPGASTQETQYF
TGTGCCAGCAGCCCAGGGGCAAGCACACAAGAGACCCAGTACTTC
>TRBV12-3/TRBV12-4|TRBJ2-3|NA|12|NA
CASTTWGGTQYF
TGTGCCAGCACCACCTGGGGTGGTACGCAGTATTTT
>TRBV7-2|TRBJ1-2|NA|13|NA
CASSLGARQSYTF
TGTGCCAGCAGCTTAGGTGCCAGACAGAGCTACACCTTC
>TRBV20-1|TRBJ2-3|few|15|TRBD1
CSARRTGGSTDTQYF
TGCAGTGCTAGACGGACAGGGGGGAGCACAGATACGCAGTATTTT
>TRBV14|TRBJ2-7|once|13|NA
CASSQGGPGEQYF
TGTGCCAGCAGCCAAGGGGGGCCGGGCGAGCAGTACTTC
>TRBV28|TRBJ2-1|NA|12|NA
CASTSYPREQFF
TGTGCCAGCACCTCTTACCCCAGGGAACAGTTCTTC
>TRBV3-1|TRBJ2-7|NA|14|TRBD1
CASSHGTDSYEQYF
TGTGCCAGCAGCCACGGGACAGACTCCTACGAGCAGTACTTC
>TRBV9|TRBJ2-7|NA|14|TRBD1
CASSVATGGYEQYF
TGTGCCAGCAGCGTAGCTACAGGGGGCTACGAGCAGTACTTC
>TRBV5-1|TRBJ1-1|NA|15|NA
CASSRSGGMNTEAFF
TGCGCCAGCTCCCGGTCCGGCGGCATGAACACTGAAGCTTTCTTT
>TRBV7-6|TRBJ2-1|NA|15|NA
CASSSREWTYNEQFF
TGTGCCAGCAGCTCCCGGGAGTGGACCTACAATGAGCAGTTCTTC
>TRBV11-2|TRBJ1-5|NA|14|TRBD1
CASSWGQANQPQHF
TGTGCCAGCAGCTGGGGACAGGCAAATCAGCCCCAGCATTTT
>TRBV29-1|TRBJ2-7|NA|14|TRBD1
CSATPGTGGGEQYF
TGCAGCGCTACCCCCGGGACAGGGGGCGGAGAGCAGTACTTC
>TRBV7-9|TRBJ2-1|few|15|NA
CASSFWRQGGNEQFF
TGTGCCAGCAGCTTTTGGCGGCAGGGGGGAAATGAGCAGTTCTTC
>TRBV12-5|TRBJ2-1|NA|11|NA
CASGPQGVRFF
TGTGCTAGTGGTCCGCAGGGTGTGAGGTTCTTC
>TRBV29-1|TRBJ2-6|few|18|TRBD1
CSVLYRDRGVAGANVLTF
TGCAGCGTTCTTTACCGGGACAGGGGTGTAGCTGGGGCCAACGTCCTGACTTTC
>TRBV9|TRBJ2-3|few|16|NA
CASSVSGTTVTDTQYF
TGTGCCAGCAGCGTGAGTGGTACTACGGTGACAGATACGCAGTATTTT
>TRBV5-1|TRBJ1-2|NA|15|NA
CASSSPETEAYGYTF
TGCGCCAGCAGCAGTCCGGAGACGGAGGCGTATGGCTACACCTTC
>TRBV11-3|TRBJ2-3|NA|13|TRBD2
CASRAGDPDTQYF
TGTGCCAGCAGAGCGGGAGACCCAGATACGCAGTATTTT
>TRBV29-1|TRBJ2-1|many|14|NA
CSGTSTYTNNEQFF
TGCAGCGGGACTTCCACATACACGAACAATGAGCAGTTCTTC
>TRBV29-1|TRBJ2-4|few|15|TRBD2
CSVGRREGAGDIQYF
TGCAGCGTTGGAAGGCGGGAAGGGGCGGGGGACATTCAGTACTTC
>TRBV9|TRBJ2-1|NA|12|NA
CASSVEEDEQFF
TGTGCCAGCAGCGTAGAGGAGGATGAGCAGTTCTTC